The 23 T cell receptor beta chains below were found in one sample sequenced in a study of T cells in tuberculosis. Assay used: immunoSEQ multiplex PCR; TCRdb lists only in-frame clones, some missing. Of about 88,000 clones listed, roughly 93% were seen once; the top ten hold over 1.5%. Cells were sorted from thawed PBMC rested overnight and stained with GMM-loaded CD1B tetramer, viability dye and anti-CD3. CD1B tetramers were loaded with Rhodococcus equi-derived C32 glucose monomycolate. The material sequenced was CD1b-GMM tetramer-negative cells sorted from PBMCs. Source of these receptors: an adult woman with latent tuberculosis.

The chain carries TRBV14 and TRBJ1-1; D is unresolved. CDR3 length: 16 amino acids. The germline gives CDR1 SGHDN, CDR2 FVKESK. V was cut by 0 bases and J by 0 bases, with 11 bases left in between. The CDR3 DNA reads TGTGCCAGCAGCCAAGACCAACGGCAGGTGAACACTGAAGCTTTCTTT. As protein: CASSQDQRQVNTEAFF.

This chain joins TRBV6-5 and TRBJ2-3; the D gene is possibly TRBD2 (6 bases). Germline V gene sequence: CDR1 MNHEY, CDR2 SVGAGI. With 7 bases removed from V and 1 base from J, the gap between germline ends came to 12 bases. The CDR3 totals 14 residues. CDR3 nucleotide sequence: TGTGCCAGCACCCCGGGACTCGGCACAGATACGCAGTATTTT. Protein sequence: CASTPGLGTDTQYF.

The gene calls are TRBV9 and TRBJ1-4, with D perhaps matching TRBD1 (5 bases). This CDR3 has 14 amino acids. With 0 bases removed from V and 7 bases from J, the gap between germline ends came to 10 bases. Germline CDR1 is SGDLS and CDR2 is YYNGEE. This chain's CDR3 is CASSVDGGGEKLFF. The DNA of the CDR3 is TGTGCCAGCAGCGTAGACGGGGGGGGTGAAAAACTGTTTTTT.

CDR3 region: CAWSAAGYEQYF. As DNA, the CDR3 is TGTGCCTGGAGTGCCGCCGGCTACGAGCAGTACTTC. J is TRBJ2-7 and V is TRBV30, with D uncertain. This CDR3 spans 12 amino acids. The V gene lost 1 base and the J gene lost 3 bases, with 7 bases spanning the gap. Germline V lookup: CDR1 GTSNPN, CDR2 SVGIG (reference sequence).

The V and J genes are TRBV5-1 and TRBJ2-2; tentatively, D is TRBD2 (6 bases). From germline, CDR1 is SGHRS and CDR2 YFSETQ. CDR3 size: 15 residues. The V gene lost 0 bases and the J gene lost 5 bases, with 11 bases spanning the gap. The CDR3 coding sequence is TGCGCCAGCAGCTTGGTTGCGGGGTCTACCGGGGAGCTGTTTTTT. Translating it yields CASSLVAGSTGELFF.

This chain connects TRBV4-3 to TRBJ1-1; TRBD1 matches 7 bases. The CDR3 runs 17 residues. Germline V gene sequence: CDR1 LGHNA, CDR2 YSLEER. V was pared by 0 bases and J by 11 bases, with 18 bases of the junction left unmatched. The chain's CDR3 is CASSQDLGNRGQVSAFF. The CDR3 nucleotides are TGCGCCAGCAGCCAAGATCTTGGGAACAGGGGCCAAGTGTCGGCTTTCTTT.

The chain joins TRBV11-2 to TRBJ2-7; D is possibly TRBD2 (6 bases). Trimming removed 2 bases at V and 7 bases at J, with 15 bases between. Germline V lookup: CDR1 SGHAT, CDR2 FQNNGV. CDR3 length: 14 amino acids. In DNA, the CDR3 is TGTGCCAGCAGCTTACTGCGGGGAGTGGGGGAGCAGTACGTC. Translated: CASSLLRGVGEQYV.

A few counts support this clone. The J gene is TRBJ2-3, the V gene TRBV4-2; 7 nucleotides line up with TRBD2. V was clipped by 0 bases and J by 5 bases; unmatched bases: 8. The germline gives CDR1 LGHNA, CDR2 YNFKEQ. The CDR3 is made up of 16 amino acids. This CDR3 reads CASSQEEASGEDTQYF. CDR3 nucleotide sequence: TGTGCCAGCAGCCAAGAGGAAGCGAGCGGGGAAGATACGCAGTATTTT.

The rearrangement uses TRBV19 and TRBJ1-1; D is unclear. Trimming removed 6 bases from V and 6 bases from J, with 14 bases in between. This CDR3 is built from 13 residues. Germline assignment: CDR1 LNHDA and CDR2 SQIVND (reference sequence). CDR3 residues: CASREAVLAEAFF. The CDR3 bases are TGTGCCAGTAGGGAGGCGGTCTTAGCTGAAGCTTTCTTT.

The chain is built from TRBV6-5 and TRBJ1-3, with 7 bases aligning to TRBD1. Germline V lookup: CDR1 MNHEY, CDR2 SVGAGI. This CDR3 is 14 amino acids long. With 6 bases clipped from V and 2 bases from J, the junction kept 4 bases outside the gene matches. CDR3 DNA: TGTGCCAGCAGCCAAACAGGGGCTGGAAACACCATATATTTT. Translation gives CASSQTGAGNTIYF.

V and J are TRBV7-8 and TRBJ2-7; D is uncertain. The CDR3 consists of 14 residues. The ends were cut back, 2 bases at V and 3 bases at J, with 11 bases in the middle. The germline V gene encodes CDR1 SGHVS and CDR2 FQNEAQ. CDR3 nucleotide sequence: TGTGCCAGCAGCTTATTCCCTAGTGGCTACGAGCAGTACGTC. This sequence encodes CASSLFPSGYEQYV.

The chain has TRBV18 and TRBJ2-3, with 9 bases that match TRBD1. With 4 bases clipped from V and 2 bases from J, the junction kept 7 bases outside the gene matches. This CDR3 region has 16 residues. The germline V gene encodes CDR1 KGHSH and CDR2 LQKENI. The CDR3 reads CASSQPGQGPTDTQYF. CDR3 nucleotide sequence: TGTGCCAGCTCACAACCGGGACAGGGACCCACAGATACGCAGTATTTT.

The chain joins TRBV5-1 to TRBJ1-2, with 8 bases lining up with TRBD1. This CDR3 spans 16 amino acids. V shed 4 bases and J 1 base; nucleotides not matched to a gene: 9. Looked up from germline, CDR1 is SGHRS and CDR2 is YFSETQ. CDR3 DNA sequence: TGCGCCAGCAGCCTGGACAGGGCAAGACTTAACTATGGCTACACCTTC. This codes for CASSLDRARLNYGYTF.

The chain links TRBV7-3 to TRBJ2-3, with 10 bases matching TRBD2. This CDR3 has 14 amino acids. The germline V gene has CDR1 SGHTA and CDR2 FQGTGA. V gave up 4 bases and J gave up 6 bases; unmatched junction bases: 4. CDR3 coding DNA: TGTGCCAGCAGCTCTAGCGGGGGTGTGGATACGCAGTATTTT. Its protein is CASSSSGGVDTQYF. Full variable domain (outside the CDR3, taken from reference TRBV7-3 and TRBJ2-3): GAGVSQTPSNKVTEKGKYVELRCDPISGHTALYWYRQSLGQGPEFLIYFQGTGAADDSGLPNDRFFAVRPEGSVSTLKIQRTERGDSAVYLCASSSSGGVDTQYFGPGTRLTVL.

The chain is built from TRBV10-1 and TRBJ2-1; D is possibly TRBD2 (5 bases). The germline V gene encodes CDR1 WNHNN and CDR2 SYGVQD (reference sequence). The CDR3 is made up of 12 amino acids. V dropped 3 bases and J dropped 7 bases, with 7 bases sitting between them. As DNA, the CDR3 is TGCGCCAGCAGTGAAACGGGGAATGAGCAGTTCTTC. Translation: CASSETGNEQFF.

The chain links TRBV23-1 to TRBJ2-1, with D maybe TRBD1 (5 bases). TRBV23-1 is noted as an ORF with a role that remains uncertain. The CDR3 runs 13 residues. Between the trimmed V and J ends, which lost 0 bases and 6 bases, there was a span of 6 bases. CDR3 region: CASSQSRGNEQFF. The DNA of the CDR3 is TGCGCCAGCAGTCAATCTAGGGGCAATGAGCAGTTCTTC.

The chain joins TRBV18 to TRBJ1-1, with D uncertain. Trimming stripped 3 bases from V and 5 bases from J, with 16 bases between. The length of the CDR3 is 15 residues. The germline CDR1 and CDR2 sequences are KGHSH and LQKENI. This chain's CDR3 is CASSPYGGENTEAFF. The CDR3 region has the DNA TGTGCCAGCTCACCTTACGGCGGGGAGAATACTGAAGCTTTCTTT.

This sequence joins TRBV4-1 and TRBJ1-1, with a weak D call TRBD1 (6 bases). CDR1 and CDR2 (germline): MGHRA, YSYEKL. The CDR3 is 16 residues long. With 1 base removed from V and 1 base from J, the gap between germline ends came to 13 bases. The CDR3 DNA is TGCGCCAGCAGCCAAGTGAACAGGGCGCAGAACACTGAAGCTTTCTTT. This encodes CASSQVNRAQNTEAFF.

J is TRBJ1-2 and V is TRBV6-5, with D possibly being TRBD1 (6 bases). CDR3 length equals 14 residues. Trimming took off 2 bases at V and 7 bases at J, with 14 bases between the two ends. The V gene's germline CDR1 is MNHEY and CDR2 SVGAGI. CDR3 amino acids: CASSYGGGQGGYTF. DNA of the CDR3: TGTGCCAGCAGTTACGGGGGGGGGCAAGGTGGCTACACCTTC.

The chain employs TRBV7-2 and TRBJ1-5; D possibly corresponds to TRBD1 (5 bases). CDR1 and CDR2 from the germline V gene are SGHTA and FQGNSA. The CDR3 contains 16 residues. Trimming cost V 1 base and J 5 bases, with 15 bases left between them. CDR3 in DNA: TGTGCCAGCAGCTTAGGTGGGGCAGGGCCTTATCAGCCCCAGCATTTT. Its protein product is CASSLGGAGPYQPQHF.

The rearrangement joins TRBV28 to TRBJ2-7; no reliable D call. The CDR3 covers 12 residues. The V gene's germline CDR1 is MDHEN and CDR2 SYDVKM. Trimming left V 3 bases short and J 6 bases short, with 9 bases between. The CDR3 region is CASSFYGGEQYV. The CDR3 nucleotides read TGTGCCAGCAGTTTCTACGGCGGCGAGCAGTACGTC.

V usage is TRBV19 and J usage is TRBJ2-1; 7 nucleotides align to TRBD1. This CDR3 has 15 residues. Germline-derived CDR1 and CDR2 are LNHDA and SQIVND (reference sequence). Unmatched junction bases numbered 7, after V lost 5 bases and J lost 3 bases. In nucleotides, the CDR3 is TGTGCCAGTAGTCTGACAGGGCGTAACTACAATGAGCAGTTCTTC. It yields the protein CASSLTGRNYNEQFF.

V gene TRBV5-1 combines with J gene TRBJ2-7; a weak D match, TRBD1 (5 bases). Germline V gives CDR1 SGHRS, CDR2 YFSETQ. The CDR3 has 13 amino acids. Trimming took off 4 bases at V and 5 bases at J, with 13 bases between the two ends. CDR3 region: CASSLWGLHEQYF. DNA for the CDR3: TGCGCCAGCAGCCTATGGGGCCTCCACGAGCAGTACTTC.